The T cell receptor beta chain described here comes from a study of blood T cell repertoires in COVID-19. Background on the study: COVID-19 samples, acute and convalescent, were from the United States, Italy and Spain. T cells, B-cell-depleted T cells, or PBMCs provided the cDNA or gDNA that served as material.

In the authors' workflow: Amplification of reference gene primers provided the estimated nucleated cell counts. Assay: immunoSEQ multiplex PCR; the TCRdb copy retains only in-frame clones and omits some. The V and J calls and clone size are taken from that table; D and trimming were inferred from the DNA. The table has 93,000 or so clones, roughly 84% seen once. This CDR3 region has 14 residues. Germline values: CDR1 SGHNT, CDR2 YYREEE (reference sequence). Trimming cost V 3 bases and J 2 bases, with 11 bases left between them. The chain links TRBV5-4 to TRBJ1-1, with D possibly TRBD1 on 6 matching bases. Sequenced material: peripheral blood. The TCR originated in a human donor in a cohort sampled during active COVID-19. This CDR3 reads CASSSWTANTEAFF. CDR3 coding DNA: TGTGCCAGCAGCTCGTGGACAGCCAACACTGAAGCTTTCTTT.